The rows below give T cell receptor beta chains drawn from one sample of a study of blood T cells in healthy people across ages. TCRdb reanalysed the 5' RACE reads using MiXCR and keeps one entry per CDR3 protein. The table has about 640,000 distinct CDR3 sequences, about 43% seen once. The sample taken for sequencing was blood. These receptor sequences come from a man older than 75 in good health. CDR3s include the opening cysteine and the closing phenylalanine or tryptophan. The D gene is left open where the match is weak. The size of a clone is reported for some rows only, either as once, few or many, or as a class for expanded clones.

>.|TRBV29-1|TRBJ1-2|.
TGCAGCGTTGAAGATCTTCGGTCAGGGTGGGGCTACACCTTC
CSVEDLRSGWGYTF
>.|TRBV27|TRBJ2-4|.
TGTGCCAGCAGTTTGGGTACAGGGCGAAACATTCAGTACTTC
CASSLGTGRNIQYF
>TRBD2|TRBV9|TRBJ2-4|few
TGTGCCAGCAGCGTAGAGTTGTCTAGCGGGATCCACGAGCAGTACTTT
CASSVELSSGIHEQYF
>TRBD1|TRBV11-3|TRBJ2-5|.
TGTGCCAGCAGCCAACGACAGGGACCCCAGTACTTC
CASSQRQGPQYF
>.|TRBV29-1|TRBJ2-7|few
TGCAGGGCCGGGGCCAACTACGAGCAGTACTTC
CRAGANYEQYF
>.|TRBV7-9|TRBJ1-1|.
TGTGCCAGCAGCTACCAGGGTCTGGGTAACACTGAAGCTTTCTTT
CASSYQGLGNTEAFF
>.|TRBV5-1|TRBJ2-2|few
TGCGCCAGCAGAGGATTTATGGGGGCCGCGAACACCGGGGAGCTGTTTTTT
CASRGFMGAANTGELFF
>.|TRBV11-1|TRBJ2-3|.
TGTGCCAGCCAGGGGACTAGCACAGATACGCAGTATTTT
CASQGTSTDTQYF
>.|TRBV7-6|TRBJ2-5|.
TGTGCCAGCAGCTTAGCGGGGCAGGGAATGCAAGAGACCCAGTACTTC
CASSLAGQGMQETQYF
>.|TRBV5-1|TRBJ1-4|.
TGCGCCAGCAGCTTGGCCTCGGCAGGGCGGGCAACTAATGAAAAACTGTTTTTT
CASSLASAGRATNEKLFF
>TRBD2|TRBV7-2|TRBJ2-7|.
TGTGCCAGCAGCTTAGCCGGGGACTATTCATACGAGCAGTACTTC
CASSLAGDYSYEQYF
>TRBD2|TRBV11-2|TRBJ2-5|.
TGTGCCAGCAGCTTCGGTAGCGGGGGAGCCGCCGGGTCGGCCCAGTACTTC
CASSFGSGGAAGSAQYF
>.|TRBV12-3/TRBV12-4|TRBJ2-5|.
TGTGCCAGCAGCTCACCCCCGGGGGCCATCTACAATGAGCAGTACTTC
CASSSPPGAIYNEQYF
>.|TRBV7-6|TRBJ1-2|.
TGTGCCAGCAGCTTAGGAGGGGATAGCGGCGACTACACCTTC
CASSLGGDSGDYTF
>TRBD1|TRBV18|TRBJ1-2|.
TGTGCCAGCTCACGTCGGACAGGGCAAGGCTACACCTTC
CASSRRTGQGYTF
>TRBD1|TRBV20-1|TRBJ1-5|.
TGCAGTGCTACAATGACAGGGTACGATCAGCCCCAGCATTTT
CSATMTGYDQPQHF
>TRBD2|TRBV9|TRBJ2-5|many
TGTGCCAGCAGCGTAGAACCCGGAGCGGGGCAAGAGACCCAGTACTTC
CASSVEPGAGQETQYF
>.|TRBV20-1|TRBJ2-7|.
TGCAGTGCACCTGACAGCCTTCGTGTTAACGAGCAGTACTTC
CSAPDSLRVNEQYF
>.|TRBV6-2/TRBV6-3|TRBJ1-1|.
TGTGCCAGCACGGGGGGATACACTGAAGCTTTCTTT
CASTGGYTEAFF
>.|TRBV3-1|TRBJ1-2|.
TGTGCCAGCAGCCCCTCAGGGGCCTATGGCTACACCTTC
CASSPSGAYGYTF
>.|TRBV29-1|TRBJ2-1|.
TGCAGCGCGTTGACCCCGCCAGGGAGCGAGCAGTTCTTC
CSALTPPGSEQFF
>TRBD2|TRBV20-1|TRBJ2-7|.
TGCAGTGCTAGCTCCGGGGGGTCCTACGAGCAGTACTTC
CSASSGGSYEQYF
>.|TRBV9|TRBJ1-1|once
TGTGCCAGCAGCGAAAGCGGGGCGGGCTTGAACACTGAAGCTTTCTTT
CASSESGAGLNTEAFF
>.|TRBV5-5|TRBJ2-1|few
TGTGCCAGCAGTCAGAATACTGAGCAGTTCTTC
CASSQNTEQFF
>TRBD1|TRBV6-2/TRBV6-3|TRBJ2-3|.
TGTGCCAGCAGCCGACCAGACAGGGGGTTGAGAGATACGCAGTATTTT
CASSRPDRGLRDTQYF
>TRBD2|TRBV7-7|TRBJ2-5|few
TGTGCCACCCTCGCGGGGGGGGAGACCCAGTACTTC
CATLAGGETQYF
>.|TRBV20-1|TRBJ1-5|.
TGCAGTGCTAGCACACATCATAGCAATCAGCCCCAGCATTTT
CSASTHHSNQPQHF
>TRBD1|TRBV11-3|TRBJ2-5|few
TGTGCCAGCAGCCAGACAGGGGTGCGGGAGACCCAGTACTTC
CASSQTGVRETQYF
>.|TRBV6-2/TRBV6-3|TRBJ2-3|few
TGTGCCAGCAGCGGGTTCAGGGAGAAGGGGATCACAGATACGCAGTATTTT
CASSGFREKGITDTQYF
>TRBD1|TRBV12-3/TRBV12-4|TRBJ1-5|few
TGTGCCAGCAGCAAGACAGGGAATCAGCCCCAGCATTTT
CASSKTGNQPQHF
>TRBD1|TRBV4-2|TRBJ2-3|few
TGTGCCAGCAGCCTACAGGAGGCGGGACAGGGCACACCAGATACGCAGTATTTT
CASSLQEAGQGTPDTQYF
>TRBD1|TRBV4-3|TRBJ2-7|.
TGCGCCAGCAGCCAAGCGGACAGGGGTTCCTACGAGCAGTACTTC
CASSQADRGSYEQYF
>TRBD2|TRBV7-2|TRBJ2-1|.
TGTGCCAGCAGCTTCCCAGCGGGAGTCAATGAGCAGTTCTTC
CASSFPAGVNEQFF
>TRBD2|TRBV12-3/TRBV12-4|TRBJ2-5|few
TGTGCCAGCAGTTCCGGGACTAGCGGCGGGTGGGATCAAGAGACCCAGTACTTC
CASSSGTSGGWDQETQYF
>TRBD1|TRBV29-1|TRBJ2-7|.
TGCAGCGTTGAAGTGGCCGGGACAGGGGGGGGACTCTACGAGCAGTACTTC
CSVEVAGTGGGLYEQYF
>TRBD1|TRBV20-1|TRBJ2-7|many
TGCAGTGCTCAGGACAGGGGGCCCTACGAGCAGTACTTC
CSAQDRGPYEQYF
>TRBD2|TRBV29-1|TRBJ2-3|.
TGCAGCGCCGGGACTAGCGTTGGTACGCAGTATTTT
CSAGTSVGTQYF
>.|TRBV28|TRBJ2-5|.
TGTGCCAGCAGTCCTATCGGAAGTCTGGAGACCCAGTACTTC
CASSPIGSLETQYF
>.|TRBV12-3/TRBV12-4|TRBJ1-5|.
TGTGCCAGCATTTCCTTACAGGAAAATCAGCCCCAGCATTTT
CASISLQENQPQHF
>TRBD2|TRBV6-4|TRBJ2-1|.
TGTGCCAGCAGTGACTCACCGGGACTAGCGTCCTACAATGAGCAGTTCTTC
CASSDSPGLASYNEQFF
>.|TRBV11-2|TRBJ2-5|many
TGTGCCAGCAGCTTAGTCCAGGGTTCGGAGACCCAGTACTTC
CASSLVQGSETQYF
>.|TRBV6-2/TRBV6-3|TRBJ2-5|few
TGTGCCAGCAGTTACGGCAGGGTATTGCAAGAGACCCAGTACTTC
CASSYGRVLQETQYF
>.|TRBV5-1|TRBJ1-1|.
TGCGCCAGCAGTACCGGGACCGCGGGGACTGAAGCTTTCTTT
CASSTGTAGTEAFF
>.|TRBV5-8|TRBJ2-7|few
TGTGCCAGCAGCTTGTGGGGTCAGGAATATCAGTACTTC
CASSLWGQEYQYF
>TRBD2|TRBV6-5|TRBJ2-7|few
TGTGCCAGCAGGACGGCGGGAGCTACTCGGCGTGAGCAGTACTTC
CASRTAGATRREQYF
>.|TRBV6-2/TRBV6-3|TRBJ1-5|.
TGTGCCACCCAGTCGGGGAATAGCAATCAGCCCCAGCATTTT
CATQSGNSNQPQHF
>.|TRBV18|TRBJ2-5|.
TGTGCCAGCTCCCCAAGTGGTTCGCAGCAAGAGACCCAGTACTTC
CASSPSGSQQETQYF
>.|TRBV2|TRBJ2-1|many
TGTGCCAGCAAAACGGGGAGTACTTACAATGAGCAGTTCTTC
CASKTGSTYNEQFF
>.|TRBV29-1|TRBJ2-5|.
TGCAGCGTTGGTAAGGCAAGGGAAGAGACCCAGTACTTC
CSVGKAREETQYF
>.|TRBV11-2|TRBJ2-7|.
TGTGCCAGCAGCTTAGATGACGGGGTCTACGAGCAGTACTTC
CASSLDDGVYEQYF
>.|TRBV7-2|TRBJ2-3|many
TGTGCCAGCAGCTTAGCGAGGAGGGGAGATACGCAGTATTTT
CASSLARRGDTQYF
>.|TRBV18|TRBJ2-6|.
TGTGCCAGCTCACCATACCCCGGCTCTGGGGCCAACGTCCTGACTTTC
CASSPYPGSGANVLTF
>TRBD1|TRBV6-6|TRBJ1-4|few
TGTGCCAGCAGTCGACAGGGATCTAATGAAAAACTGTTTTTT
CASSRQGSNEKLFF
>TRBD2|TRBV12-5|TRBJ2-1|.
TGTGCTAGTGGTTTGGTACTCGGGGCTAGCGGATACAATGAGCAGTTCTTC
CASGLVLGASGYNEQFF